A selection of T cell receptor beta chains follows, all from one sample in a study of beta chain features in type 1 diabetes. Generated by immunoSEQ multiplex PCR, the TCRdb table keeps only in-frame clones and is missing some. The table records fewer than 900,000 clones, 17% of them present only once. The source material was naive CD4+ T cells from blood. The receptors come from a woman younger than 30 in good health. The CDR3 runs from the conserved cysteine through the conserved F or W. A D gene is named only where the DNA matches it firmly. Some rows have no size entry. The others give once, few or many, or a class for an expanded clone.

V	length	J	D	size	DNA	CDR3
TRBV14	14	TRBJ2-5	TRBD1	few	TGTGCCAGCAGCCAAGGGACAGGGTTACGGACCCAGTACTTC	CASSQGTGLRTQYF
TRBV2	15	TRBJ1-1	TRBD1	.	TGTGCCAGCAGTGAATTCGGACAGGGCCGGACTGAAGCTTTCTTT	CASSEFGQGRTEAFF
TRBV7-2	17	TRBJ2-3	.	.	TGTGCCAGCAGCTTATTAGGGCAGAGCCTTAGCGCAGATACGCAGTATTTT	CASSLLGQSLSADTQYF
TRBV10-3	14	TRBJ1-1	.	.	TGTGCCATCAGTCTCGGGCCAATGGGCACTGAAGCTTTCTTT	CAISLGPMGTEAFF
TRBV9	16	TRBJ2-3	TRBD2	few	TGTGCCAGCAGCGTAGGGACTAGCGGGAGTTCGGATACGCAGTATTTT	CASSVGTSGSSDTQYF
TRBV28	16	TRBJ2-5	.	few	TGTGCCAGCAGTCCTAGCCGCGGACGGGGGCAAGAGACCCAGTACTTC	CASSPSRGRGQETQYF
TRBV28	15	TRBJ2-7	.	.	TGTGCCAGCAGAGAATCCGGGACACTCTCCTACGAGCAGTACTTC	CASRESGTLSYEQYF
TRBV6-5	13	TRBJ2-1	TRBD2	.	TGTGCCAGCAGTTACTTCTCTAGCGGGGAGCAGTTCTTC	CASSYFSSGEQFF
TRBV11-2	12	TRBJ2-7	.	.	TGTGCCAGCAGCTGGCAGGGGTACGAGCAGTACTTC	CASSWQGYEQYF
TRBV5-8	17	TRBJ2-5	TRBD2	.	TGTGCCAGCAGCTTGAGACTAGCGGGAGTTTACCAAGAGACCCAGTACTTC	CASSLRLAGVYQETQYF
TRBV10-3	12	TRBJ2-3	.	few	TGTGCCATCAGTGAGGTTCGAGATACGCAGTATTTT	CAISEVRDTQYF
TRBV6-6	14	TRBJ2-3	.	few	TGTGCCAGCAGTTTTAACCGGGAGATAGATACGCAGTATTTT	CASSFNREIDTQYF
TRBV4-2	15	TRBJ1-1	.	few	TGTGCCAGCAGCCAAGATCGCTTACAGAACACTGAAGCTTTCTTT	CASSQDRLQNTEAFF
TRBV4-3	17	TRBJ2-1	.	.	TGCGCCAGCAGCCAAGATCGGACAGCAAGCTCCTACAATGAGCAGTTCTTC	CASSQDRTASSYNEQFF
TRBV15	15	TRBJ1-5	.	.	TGTGCCACCAGCAGAGATAACGGACCACTCCAGCCCCAGCATTTT	CATSRDNGPLQPQHF
TRBV4-2	17	TRBJ2-3	TRBD2	.	TGTGCCAGCAGCCTAGAAGCGGGAGGGCCTGATGCAGATACGCAGTATTTT	CASSLEAGGPDADTQYF
TRBV29-1	24	TRBJ2-2	TRBD2	.	TGCAGCGTTGAAGATCAAGAAGATGAGACTAGCGCTCAGGCCCAGTTTGGGAACACCGGGGAGCTGTTTTTT	CSVEDQEDETSAQAQFGNTGELFF